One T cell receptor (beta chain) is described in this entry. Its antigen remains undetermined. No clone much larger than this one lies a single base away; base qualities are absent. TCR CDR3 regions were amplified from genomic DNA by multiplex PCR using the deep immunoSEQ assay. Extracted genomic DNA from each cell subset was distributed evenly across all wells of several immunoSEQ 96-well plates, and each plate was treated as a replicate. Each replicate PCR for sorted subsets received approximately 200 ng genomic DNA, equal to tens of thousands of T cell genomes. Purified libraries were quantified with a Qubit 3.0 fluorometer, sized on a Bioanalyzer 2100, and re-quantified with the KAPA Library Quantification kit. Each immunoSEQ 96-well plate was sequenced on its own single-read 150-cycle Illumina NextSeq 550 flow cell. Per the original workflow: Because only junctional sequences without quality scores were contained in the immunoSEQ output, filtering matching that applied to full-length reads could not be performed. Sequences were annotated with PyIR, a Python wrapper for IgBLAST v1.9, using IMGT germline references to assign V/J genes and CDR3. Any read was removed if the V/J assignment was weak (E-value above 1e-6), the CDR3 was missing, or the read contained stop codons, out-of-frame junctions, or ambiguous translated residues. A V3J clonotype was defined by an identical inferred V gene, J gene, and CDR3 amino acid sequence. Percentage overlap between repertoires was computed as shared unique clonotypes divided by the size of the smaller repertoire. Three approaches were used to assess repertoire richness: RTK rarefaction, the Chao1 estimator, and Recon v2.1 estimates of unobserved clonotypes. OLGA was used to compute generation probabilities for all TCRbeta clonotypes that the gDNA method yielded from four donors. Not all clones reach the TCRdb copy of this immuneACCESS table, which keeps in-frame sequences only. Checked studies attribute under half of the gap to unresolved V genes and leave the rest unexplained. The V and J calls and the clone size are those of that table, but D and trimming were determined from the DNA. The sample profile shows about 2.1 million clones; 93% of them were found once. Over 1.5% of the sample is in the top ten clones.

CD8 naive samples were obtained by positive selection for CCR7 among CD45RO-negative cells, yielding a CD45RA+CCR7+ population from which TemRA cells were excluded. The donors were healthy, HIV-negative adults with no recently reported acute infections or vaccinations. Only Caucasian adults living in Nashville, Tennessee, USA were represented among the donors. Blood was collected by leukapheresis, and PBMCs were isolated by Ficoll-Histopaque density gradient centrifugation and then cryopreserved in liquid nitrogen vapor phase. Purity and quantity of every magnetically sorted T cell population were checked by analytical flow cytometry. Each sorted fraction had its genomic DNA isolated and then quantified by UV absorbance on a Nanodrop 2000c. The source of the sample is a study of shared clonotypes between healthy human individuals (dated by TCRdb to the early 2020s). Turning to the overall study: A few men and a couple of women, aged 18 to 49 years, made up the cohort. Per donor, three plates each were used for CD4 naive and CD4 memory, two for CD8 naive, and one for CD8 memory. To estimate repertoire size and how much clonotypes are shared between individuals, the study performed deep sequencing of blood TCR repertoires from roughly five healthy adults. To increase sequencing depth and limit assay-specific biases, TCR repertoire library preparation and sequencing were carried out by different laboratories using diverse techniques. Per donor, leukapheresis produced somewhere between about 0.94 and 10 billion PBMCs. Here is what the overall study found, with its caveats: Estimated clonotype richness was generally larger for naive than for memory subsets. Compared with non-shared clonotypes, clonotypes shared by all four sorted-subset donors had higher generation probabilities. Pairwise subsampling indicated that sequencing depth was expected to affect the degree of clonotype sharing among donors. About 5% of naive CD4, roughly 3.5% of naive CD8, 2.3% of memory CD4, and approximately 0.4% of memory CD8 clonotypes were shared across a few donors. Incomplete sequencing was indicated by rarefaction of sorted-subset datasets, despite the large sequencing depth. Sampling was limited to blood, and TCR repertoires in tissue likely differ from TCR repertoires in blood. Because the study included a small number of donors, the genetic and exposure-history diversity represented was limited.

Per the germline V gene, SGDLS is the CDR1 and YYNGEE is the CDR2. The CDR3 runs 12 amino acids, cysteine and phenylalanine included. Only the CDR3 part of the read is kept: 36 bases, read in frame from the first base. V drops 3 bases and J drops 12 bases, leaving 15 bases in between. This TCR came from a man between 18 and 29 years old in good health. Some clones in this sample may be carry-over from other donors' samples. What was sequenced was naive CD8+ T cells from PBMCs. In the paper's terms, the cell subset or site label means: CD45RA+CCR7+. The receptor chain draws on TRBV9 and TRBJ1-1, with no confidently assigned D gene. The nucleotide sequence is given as TGTGCCAGCAGCGCGCCGGACCTGGAACCTTTCTTT. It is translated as CASSAPDLEPFF.